This T cell receptor (beta chain) was identified in a study of cytomegalovirus exposure and HLA in healthy donors. J gave up 5 bases and V 4 bases, and 7 bases lay outside the gene matches. Germline assignment: CDR1 ENHRY and CDR2 SYGVKD. The CDR3 sequence is 15 residues long. The primer mix had 60 Vbeta and 13 Jbeta primers. Libraries were prepared by immunoSEQ multiplex PCR; TCRdb keeps only in-frame clonotypes and omits some of them. This table has more than 95,000 clones, approximately 80% appearing once. The chain recombines TRBV10-3 with TRBJ2-3; 9 bases line up with TRBD2. Sequencing input: PBMCs. The TCR originated in a man aged 25-45 years in good health and CMV-seronegative. The CDR3 spells CAISGLAGAGDTQYF. In DNA, the CDR3 is TGTGCCATCAGTGGGTTAGCGGGGGCGGGAGATACGCAGTATTTT.